A single sample gave rise to the 7 T cell receptor beta chains below, sequenced in a study of blood T cell repertoires in COVID-19. Sequenced by immunoSEQ multiplex PCR; TCRdb stores in-frame clones only, minus some. The sample records 90,000 or so clones, roughly 89% being singletons. Sequenced sample: peripheral blood. The source is a man between 60 and 70 years old with COVID-19, enrolled during active disease.

The chain links TRBV29-1 to TRBJ2-3, with a possible D match to TRBD2 (6 bases). The CDR3 is 15 amino acids. Looked up from germline, CDR1 is SQVTM and CDR2 is ANQGSEA. V gave up 5 bases and J gave up 2 bases, with 17 bases separating them. The chain's CDR3 is CSVLFGGIVTDTQYF. DNA of the CDR3: TGCAGCGTTTTATTCGGGGGAATCGTCACAGATACGCAGTATTTT.

V and J are TRBV7-9 and TRBJ2-1; D perhaps matches TRBD2 (6 bases). V was clipped by 7 bases and J by 8 bases, with 15 bases between them. The CDR3 sequence is 13 residues long. From germline, CDR1 is SEHNR and CDR2 FQNEAQ (reference sequence). CDR3 sequence reads: CASNVREKDEQFF. DNA of the CDR3: TGTGCCAGCAACGTACGGGAGAAGGATGAGCAGTTCTTC.

This chain joins TRBV6-6 and TRBJ2-7, with 11 bases matching TRBD2. With 4 bases clipped from V and 2 bases from J, the junction kept 4 bases outside the gene matches. The CDR3 runs to 15 residues. Germline V gene sequence: CDR1 MNHNY, CDR2 SVGAGI (reference sequence). The DNA for the CDR3 is TGTGCCAGCAGTTTGGTAGCGGGAGGGGCCTACGAGCAGTACTTC. Amino acid sequence: CASSLVAGGAYEQYF.

The chain joins TRBV7-2 to TRBJ2-7; 12 bases line up with TRBD1. Germline assignment: CDR1 SGHTA and CDR2 FQGNSA. The CDR3 covers 15 residues. With V trimmed by 3 bases and J by 6 bases, 6 bases remained unmatched. The CDR3 DNA follows: TGTGCCAGCAGCTTTTCTGGGACAGGGGGCGCCGAGCAGTACTTC. It codes for CASSFSGTGGAEQYF.

The chain couples TRBV7-9 to TRBJ2-3; no clear D. CDR1 is SEHNR and CDR2 is FQNEAQ in the germline V gene (reference sequence). V lost 5 bases, J lost 6 bases, and 15 bases lay in between. This CDR3 contains 14 residues. This chain's CDR3 is CASSLLVSEDTQYF. The CDR3, as DNA: TGTGCCAGCAGCCTGCTGGTGAGCGAGGATACGCAGTATTTT.

The rearrangement joins TRBV12-3 or TRBV12-4 to TRBJ1-2; 7 bases are shared with TRBD1. V lost 4 bases and J lost 3; bases outside the gene matches: 2. The CDR3 spans 13 residues. The CDR3: CASSSGTDYGYTF. The CDR3 coding sequence is TGTGCCAGCAGTTCAGGGACAGACTATGGCTACACCTTC.

The gene calls are TRBV19 and TRBJ2-1; D is perhaps TRBD2 (6 bases). Trimming took 6 bases from V and 5 from J, leaving 11 bases between them. The CDR3 covers 13 residues. CDR1 LNHDA and CDR2 SQIVND come from the germline V gene (reference sequence). CDR3 sequence (DNA): TGTGCCAGTAGCCGGGACTTTAACAATGAGCAGTTCTTC. Translated: CASSRDFNNEQFF.